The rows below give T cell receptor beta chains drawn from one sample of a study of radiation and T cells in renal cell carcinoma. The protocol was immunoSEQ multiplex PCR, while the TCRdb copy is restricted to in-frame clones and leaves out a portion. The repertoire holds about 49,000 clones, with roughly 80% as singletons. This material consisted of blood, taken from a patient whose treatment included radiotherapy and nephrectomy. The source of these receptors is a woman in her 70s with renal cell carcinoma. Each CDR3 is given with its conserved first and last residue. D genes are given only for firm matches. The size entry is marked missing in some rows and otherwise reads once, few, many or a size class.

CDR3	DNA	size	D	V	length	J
CSVIPGTGGNEQYF	TGCAGCGTTATACCCGGGACAGGGGGAAACGAGCAGTACTTC	-	TRBD1	TRBV29-1	14	TRBJ2-7
CASSSNRGHAGNTIYF	TGTGCCAGCAGTTCAAACAGGGGGCATGCAGGAAACACCATATATTTT	-	TRBD1	TRBV6-5	16	TRBJ1-3
CASVRHPNTEAFF	TGTGCCAGCGTTCGACACCCGAACACTGAAGCTTTCTTT	-	-	TRBV28	13	TRBJ1-1
CASSIYRTATYEQYF	TGTGCCAGCAGTATTTACCGGACAGCTACCTACGAGCAGTACTTC	-	-	TRBV28	15	TRBJ2-7
CASPSGNTEAFF	TGCGCCAGCCCAAGCGGGAACACTGAAGCTTTCTTT	-	-	TRBV10-1	12	TRBJ1-1
CASSYRQGASTDTQYF	TGTGCCAGCAGTTATCGACAGGGGGCTAGCACAGATACGCAGTATTTT	-	TRBD1	TRBV6-5	16	TRBJ2-3
CASSLRDRASNQPQHF	TGTGCCAGCAGCTTGCGGGACAGGGCTAGCAATCAGCCCCAGCATTTT	-	TRBD1	TRBV5-5	16	TRBJ1-5
CAWSGSPLEAFF	TGTGCCTGGAGCGGAAGTCCCCTGGAAGCTTTCTTT	-	-	TRBV30	12	TRBJ1-1
CASSERYYSYEQYF	TGTGCCAGCAGTGAAAGGTATTACTCCTACGAGCAGTACTTC	few	-	TRBV6-1	14	TRBJ2-7
CASTGPRIGELFF	TGTGCCAGCACCGGCCCCAGGATCGGGGAGCTGTTTTTT	-	-	TRBV25-1	13	TRBJ2-2
CASTLREGADQPQHF	TGTGCCAGCACCCTGAGGGAGGGGGCGGATCAGCCCCAGCATTTT	-	TRBD1	TRBV6-1	15	TRBJ1-5
CASSLVAGLSDTGELFF	TGTGCCAGCAGCTTAGTGGCGGGACTAAGTGACACCGGGGAGCTGTTTTTT	-	TRBD2	TRBV7-8	17	TRBJ2-2
CASSPPGISDTQYF	TGTGCCAGCTCACCGCCAGGGATCTCAGATACGCAGTATTTT	-	-	TRBV18	14	TRBJ2-3
CASSQLAGVIYNEQFF	TGTGCCAGCAGCCAGCTAGCGGGGGTTATCTACAATGAGCAGTTCTTC	-	TRBD2	TRBV14	16	TRBJ2-1
CASSLVSEETQYF	TGTGCCAGCAGCTTAGTAAGCGAAGAGACCCAGTACTTC	-	-	TRBV7-9	13	TRBJ2-5
CASSHESGADEQFF	TGCGCCAGCAGCCATGAGTCAGGGGCGGATGAGCAGTTCTTC	once	-	TRBV4-1	14	TRBJ2-1
CASSIVLERTEAFF	TGTGCCAGTAGTATAGTTTTGGAGCGCACTGAAGCTTTCTTT	once	-	TRBV19	14	TRBJ1-1
CASSESRFLEKLFF	TGTGCCAGCAGTGAAAGCCGTTTCCTTGAAAAACTGTTTTTT	-	-	TRBV25-1	14	TRBJ1-4
CASQRQDEGYTF	TGTGCCAGCCAAAGACAGGATGAGGGCTACACCTTC	-	-	TRBV6-1	12	TRBJ1-2
CASSPGTGGNHEQYF	TGTGCCAGCTCTCCCGGGACAGGGGGCAACCACGAGCAGTACTTC	-	TRBD1	TRBV18	15	TRBJ2-7
CAWTGFRDTEAFF	TGTGCCTGGACCGGATTTCGGGACACTGAAGCTTTCTTT	-	-	TRBV30	13	TRBJ1-1
CASSTQETQYF	TGTGCCAGTAGTACCCAAGAGACCCAGTACTTC	-	-	TRBV19	11	TRBJ2-5
CASSGQGVIQETQYF	TGTGCCAGCAGTGGACAGGGGGTCATCCAAGAGACCCAGTACTTC	once	TRBD1	TRBV2	15	TRBJ2-5
CASSISGSVDTQYF	TGTGCCAGCAGCATAAGTGGCTCAGTCGATACGCAGTATTTT	-	-	TRBV14	14	TRBJ2-3
CSVQRTSGTLAKNIQYF	TGCAGCGTACAGCGGACTAGCGGGACATTAGCCAAAAACATTCAGTACTTC	-	TRBD2	TRBV29-1	17	TRBJ2-4
CASSPGMGFSGYTF	TGCGCCAGCAGCCCAGGGATGGGATTTTCTGGCTACACCTTC	-	-	TRBV5-1	14	TRBJ1-2
CASRRGGSNQPQHF	TGTGCCAGCAGACGGGGGGGGAGCAATCAGCCCCAGCATTTT	-	-	TRBV27	14	TRBJ1-5
CSVAERTNEKLFF	TGCAGCGTTGCGGAGAGAACTAATGAAAAACTGTTTTTT	-	-	TRBV29-1	13	TRBJ1-4
CASSGTPGVRGTEAFF	TGTGCCAGCAGTGGGACCCCGGGGGTTAGGGGCACTGAAGCTTTCTTT	-	-	TRBV2	16	TRBJ1-1
CASSDPPDEQYF	TGTGCCAGCAGCGATCCCCCGGACGAGCAGTACTTC	-	-	TRBV7-9	12	TRBJ2-7
CASSKRHEGGEGPQHF	TGTGCCAGTAGTAAGAGGCATGAAGGGGGCGAAGGTCCCCAGCATTTT	-	TRBD1	TRBV19	16	TRBJ1-5
CASTGQQNTEAFF	TGCGCCAGCACGGGACAACAGAACACTGAAGCTTTCTTT	-	-	TRBV5-1	13	TRBJ1-1
CASSGPGQGDYGYTF	TGTGCCAGCAGTGGGCCGGGACAGGGAGACTATGGCTACACCTTC	-	TRBD1	TRBV2	15	TRBJ1-2
CASSFSPGGYYGYTF	TGTGCCAGCAGTTTCTCCCCGGGTGGGTACTATGGCTACACCTTC	-	-	TRBV27	15	TRBJ1-2
CASSPGASGFYEQYF	TGTGCCAGCAGCCCCGGTGCTAGCGGGTTCTACGAGCAGTACTTC	-	TRBD2	TRBV4-2	15	TRBJ2-7
CASRGNTEAFF	TGTGCCAGCAGGGGGAACACTGAAGCTTTCTTT	-	-	TRBV9	11	TRBJ1-1
CASRIDGGSGEQYF	TGTGCCAGCAGGATCGACGGAGGCTCAGGCGAGCAGTACTTC	-	-	TRBV2	14	TRBJ2-7
CATSTSGSINIQYF	TGTGCCACCAGCACTAGCGGGAGTATAAACATTCAGTACTTC	-	TRBD2	TRBV15	14	TRBJ2-4
CASGGFGSGNTIYF	TGTGCCAGCGGCGGTTTCGGATCTGGAAACACCATATATTTT	-	-	TRBV5-5	14	TRBJ1-3